This T cell receptor beta chain was captured by sequencing in a study of T cell clusters in autoimmune cytopenias. This clonotype shows up as medium-sized (0.01 to 0.1%) by frequency. The antigen remains undetermined. Some 38,000 genome equivalents of blood DNA were amplified for TRB. Multiplex touch-down PCR amplified TRB using TRB-A and TRB-B pools in one tube. TCRdb reprocessed the multiplex PCR reads and stores each CDR3 protein as one record, lacking DNA. The listing contains around 9,500 distinct CDR3 sequences. Whole-study findings and limits: TRB repertoire shifts in secondary cytopenia and chronic lymphocytic leukemia mostly reflected lymphoma, not autoimmunity. Clustering suggested that physiological T cell clusters were missing in primary autoimmune cytopenia patients. A dominant lymphoma-associated repertoire apparently masked the cluster-lack signature in secondary cytopenia versus chronic lymphocytic leukemia.

The germline gives CDR1 MNHEY, CDR2 SMNVEV (reference sequence). The CDR3 consists of 15 residues. Specimen: peripheral blood. The source is a human donor with an autoimmune cytopenia or autoimmune hepatitis (not recorded which). The genes are TRBV27 and TRBJ1-5; TCRdb gives TRBD1 as the D gene, but with no DNA this cannot be confirmed. The chain's CDR3 is CASSLTGPGNQPQHF.